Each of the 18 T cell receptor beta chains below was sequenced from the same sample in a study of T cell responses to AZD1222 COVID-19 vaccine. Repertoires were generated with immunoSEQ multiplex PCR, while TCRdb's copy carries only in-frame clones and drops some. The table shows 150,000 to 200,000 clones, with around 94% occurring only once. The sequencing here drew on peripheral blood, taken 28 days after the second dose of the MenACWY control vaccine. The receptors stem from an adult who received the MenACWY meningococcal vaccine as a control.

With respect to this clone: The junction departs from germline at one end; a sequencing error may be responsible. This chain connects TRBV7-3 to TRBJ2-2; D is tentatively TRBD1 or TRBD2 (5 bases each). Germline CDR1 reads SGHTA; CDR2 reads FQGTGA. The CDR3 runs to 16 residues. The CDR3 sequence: CASSLTSDRGTGELFF. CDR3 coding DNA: TGTGCCAGCAGCCTAACTAGTGACAGAGGCACCGGGGAGCTGTTTTTT.

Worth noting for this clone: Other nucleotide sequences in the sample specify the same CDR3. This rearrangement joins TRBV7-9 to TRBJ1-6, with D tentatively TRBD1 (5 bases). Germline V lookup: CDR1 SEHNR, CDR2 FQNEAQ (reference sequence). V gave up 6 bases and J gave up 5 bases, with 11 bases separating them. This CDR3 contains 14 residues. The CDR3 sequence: CASRAGHNNSPLHF. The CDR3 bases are TGTGCCAGCAGGGCCGGACACAATAATTCACCCCTCCACTTT.

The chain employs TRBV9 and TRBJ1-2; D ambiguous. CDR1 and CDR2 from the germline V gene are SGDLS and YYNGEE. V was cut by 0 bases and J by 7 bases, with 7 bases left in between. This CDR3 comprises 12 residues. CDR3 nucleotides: TGTGCCAGCAGCGTAGAGGGCACTGGCTACACCTTC. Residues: CASSVEGTGYTF.

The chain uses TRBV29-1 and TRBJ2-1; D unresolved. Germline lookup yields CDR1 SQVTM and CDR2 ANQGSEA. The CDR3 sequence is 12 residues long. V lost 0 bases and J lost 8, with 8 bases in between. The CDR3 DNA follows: TGCAGCGTTGAAGATAATAGAGATGAGCAGTTCTTC. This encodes CSVEDNRDEQFF.

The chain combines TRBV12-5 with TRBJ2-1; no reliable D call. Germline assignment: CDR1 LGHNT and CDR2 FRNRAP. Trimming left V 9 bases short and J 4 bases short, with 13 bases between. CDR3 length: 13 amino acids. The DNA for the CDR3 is TGTGCTAGCGCTACGGACGGGTACAATGAGCAGTTCTTC. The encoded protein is CASATDGYNEQFF.

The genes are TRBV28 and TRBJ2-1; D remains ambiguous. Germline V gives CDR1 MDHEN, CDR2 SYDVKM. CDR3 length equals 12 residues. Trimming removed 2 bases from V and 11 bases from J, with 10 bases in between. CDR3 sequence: CASSLRWVKQFF. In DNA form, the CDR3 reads TGTGCCAGCAGTTTAAGGTGGGTCAAGCAGTTCTTC.

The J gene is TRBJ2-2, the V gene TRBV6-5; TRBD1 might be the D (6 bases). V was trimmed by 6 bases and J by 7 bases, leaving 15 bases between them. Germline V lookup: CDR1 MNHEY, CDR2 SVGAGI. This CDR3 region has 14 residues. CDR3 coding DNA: TGTGCCAGCAGCCCCCAGGGGATCGGCGGGGAGCTGTTTTTT. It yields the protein CASSPQGIGGELFF.

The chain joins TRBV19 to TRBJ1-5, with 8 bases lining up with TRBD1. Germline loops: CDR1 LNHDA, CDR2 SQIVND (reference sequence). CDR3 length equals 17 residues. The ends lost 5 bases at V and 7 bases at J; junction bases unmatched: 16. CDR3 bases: TGTGCCAGTAGTCGTTTGGACAGGGTGGGAAAGGAACAGCCCCAGCATTTT. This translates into CASSRLDRVGKEQPQHF. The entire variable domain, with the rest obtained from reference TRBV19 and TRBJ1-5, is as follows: DGGITQSPKYLFRKEGQNVTLSCEQNLNHDAMYWYRQDPGQGLRLIYYSQIVNDFQKGDIAEGYSVSREKKESFPLTVTSAQKNPTAFYLCASSRLDRVGKEQPQHFGDGTRLSIL.

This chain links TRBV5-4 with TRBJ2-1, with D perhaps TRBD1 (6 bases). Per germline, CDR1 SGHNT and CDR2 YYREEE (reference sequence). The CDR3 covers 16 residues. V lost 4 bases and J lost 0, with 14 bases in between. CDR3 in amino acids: CASSPRQDVSYNEQFF. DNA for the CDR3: TGTGCCAGCAGCCCTAGACAGGACGTCTCCTACAATGAGCAGTTCTTC.

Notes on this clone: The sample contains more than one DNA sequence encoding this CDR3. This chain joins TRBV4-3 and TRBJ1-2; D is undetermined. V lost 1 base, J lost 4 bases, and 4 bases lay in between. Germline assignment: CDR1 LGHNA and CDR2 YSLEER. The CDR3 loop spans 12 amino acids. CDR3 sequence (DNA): TGCGCCAGCAGCCAAGTTGGCTATGGCTACACCTTC. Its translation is CASSQVGYGYTF.

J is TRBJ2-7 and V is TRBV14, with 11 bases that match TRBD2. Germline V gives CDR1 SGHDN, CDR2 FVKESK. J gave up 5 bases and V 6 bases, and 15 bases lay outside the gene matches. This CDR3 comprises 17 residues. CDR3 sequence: CASSRRTSGSALDEQYF. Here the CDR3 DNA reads TGTGCCAGCAGTCGGAGAACTAGCGGGAGCGCCTTAGACGAGCAGTACTTC. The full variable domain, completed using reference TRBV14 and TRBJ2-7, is EAGVTQFPSHSVIEKGQTVTLRCDPISGHDNLYWYRRVMGKEIKFLLHFVKESKQDESGMPNNRFLAERTGGTYSTLKVQPAELEDSGVYFCASSRRTSGSALDEQYFGPGTRLTVT.

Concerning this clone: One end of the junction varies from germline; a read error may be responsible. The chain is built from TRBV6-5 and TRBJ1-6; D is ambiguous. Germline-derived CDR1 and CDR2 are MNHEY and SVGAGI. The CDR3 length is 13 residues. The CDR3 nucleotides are TGCGGCAGTGGACCGACCACCAATTCACCCCTCCACTTT. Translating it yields CGSGPTTNSPLHF.

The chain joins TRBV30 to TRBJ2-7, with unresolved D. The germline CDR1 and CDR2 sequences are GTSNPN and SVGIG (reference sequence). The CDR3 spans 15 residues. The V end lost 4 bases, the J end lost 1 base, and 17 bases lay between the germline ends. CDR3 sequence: CAWKERLTISYEQYF. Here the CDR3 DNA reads TGTGCCTGGAAGGAACGACTTACTATATCCTACGAGCAGTACTTC.

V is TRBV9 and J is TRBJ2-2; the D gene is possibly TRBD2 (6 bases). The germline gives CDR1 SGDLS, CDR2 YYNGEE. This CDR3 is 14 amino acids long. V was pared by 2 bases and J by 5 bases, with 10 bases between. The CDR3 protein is CASSVREWTGELFF. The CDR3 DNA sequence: TGTGCCAGCAGCGTCCGGGAGTGGACCGGGGAGCTGTTTTTT. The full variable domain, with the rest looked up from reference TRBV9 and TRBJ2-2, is DSGVTQTPKHLITATGQRVTLRCSPRSGDLSVYWYQQSLDQGLQFLIQYYNGEERAKGNILERFSAQQFPDLHSELNLSSLELGDSALYFCASSVREWTGELFFGEGSRLTVL.

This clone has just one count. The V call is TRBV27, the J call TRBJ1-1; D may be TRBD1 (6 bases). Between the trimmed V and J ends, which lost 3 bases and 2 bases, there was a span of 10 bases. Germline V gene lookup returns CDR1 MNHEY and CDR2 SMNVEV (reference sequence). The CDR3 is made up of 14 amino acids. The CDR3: CASSFQGRNTEAFF. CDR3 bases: TGTGCCAGCAGTTTTCAGGGGAGAAACACTGAAGCTTTCTTT.

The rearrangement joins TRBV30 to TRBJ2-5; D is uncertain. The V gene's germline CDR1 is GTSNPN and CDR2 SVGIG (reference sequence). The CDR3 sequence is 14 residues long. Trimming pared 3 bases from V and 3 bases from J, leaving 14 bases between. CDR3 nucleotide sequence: TGTGCCTGGAGACGGTGGGAAGAAGAAGAGACCCAGTACTTC. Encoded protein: CAWRRWEEEETQYF.

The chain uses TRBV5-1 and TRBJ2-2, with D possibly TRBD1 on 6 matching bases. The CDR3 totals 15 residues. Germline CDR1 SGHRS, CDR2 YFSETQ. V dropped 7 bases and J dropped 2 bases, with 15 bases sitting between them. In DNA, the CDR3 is TGCGCCAGCTCTTTTACAGGGCCCAACACCGGGGAGCTGTTTTTT. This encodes CASSFTGPNTGELFF.

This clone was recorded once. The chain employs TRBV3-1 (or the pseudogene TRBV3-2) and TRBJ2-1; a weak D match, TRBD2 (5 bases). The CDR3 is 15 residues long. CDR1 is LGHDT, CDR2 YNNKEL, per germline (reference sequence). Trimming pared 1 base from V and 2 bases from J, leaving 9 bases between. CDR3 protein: CASSQGLGAYNEQFF. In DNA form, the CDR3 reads TGTGCCAGCAGCCAAGGATTGGGAGCCTACAATGAGCAGTTCTTC.